This T cell receptor beta chain was documented in a study of shared clonotypes between healthy human individuals. Study-wide context: CD4 naive and memory got three plates each, CD8 naive two, CD8 memory one. Findings of the study overall: Compared with memory subsets, naive subsets generally had larger estimated richness. Collection of samples was limited to blood; tissue repertoires likely differ.

Splitting the CD4+ cells yielded a CD45RA+ naive subset and a CD45RA-negative memory subset. Germline V lookup: CDR1 MDHEN, CDR2 SYDVKM. The V and J ends lost 6 bases and 6 bases, in that order; junction bases with no gene match: 13. The CDR3 totals 16 residues. Libraries were prepared by immunoSEQ multiplex PCR; TCRdb keeps only in-frame clonotypes and omits some of them. The top ten clones hold 0.39% of a sample with about 2.3 million clones, over 90% of them seen once. As for this clone: Its target is unknown.

Sequenced sample: naive CD4+ T cells from PBMCs. Specified subset: CD45RA+ positively selected. The chain couples TRBV28 to TRBJ2-3; TRBD2 matches 9 bases. The source of this sequence is a man between 18 and 35 years old in good health. Some clones in this sample may be carry-over from other donors' samples. CDR3 in DNA: TGTGCCAGCAGCCGTAGCGGGAGTAGGTACATGGATACGCAGTATTTT. Its protein product is CASSRSGSRYMDTQYF.